This T cell receptor (beta chain) is drawn from a study of post-analysis software for immune sequencing data. Incorporated into the TCR beta cDNA libraries were unique molecular identifiers, which served to reduce PCR and sequencing biases. MiXCR was run by TCRdb on the PCR reads, yielding one entry per CDR3 protein. The table shows about 680,000 distinct CDR3 sequences, with roughly three fifths occurring only once. On this clonotype: Its antigen is unidentified.

Whole-study results and caveats: Samples prepared in the same batch strongly co-clustered by F measure.

The sequenced sample consisted of blood. This clonotype was obtained from a girl aged 2-9 years with multiple sclerosis.

The CDR3 protein is CASSIAGGPGELFF. The CDR3 bases are TGCGCCAGCTCGATAGCGGGAGGGCCGGGAGAGCTGTTTTTT. This rearrangement joins TRBV10-1 to TRBJ2-2; 11 nucleotides match TRBD2. This CDR3 contains 14 residues. V lost 8 bases to trimming and J lost 11 bases; unmatched junction nucleotides: 10. The V gene's germline CDR1 is WNHNN and CDR2 SYGVQD (reference sequence).